The following is a TCR beta chain sequence with its context. Its antigen is still unknown. No base qualities exist here, and no much larger clone lies one base off it. The data originate from a study of technical replicates of blood from a handful of donors (dated by TCRdb to about 2017). Receptor libraries were prepared by the immunoSEQ multiplex PCR assay. Held by TCRdb, this immuneACCESS table contains in-frame sequences only and omits some clones. Under half of the omission traces to an unresolved V gene where checked; the cause of the rest is unknown. In all, the sample holds about 88,000 clones, and 85% to 95% of those were seen once. In total, the top ten clones hold more than 0.25% of the sample. The CDR3 sequence holds 16 residues, the cysteine and phenylalanine included. The entry retains the CDR3 DNA only, 48 bases that are in frame from base 1. V lost 4 bases and J lost 0 bases; the stretch between them is 13 bases long. CDR1 and CDR2 are read off the germline V gene as MGHDK and SYGVNS.

This TCR came from a human donor in good health. Sequencing was carried out using T cells isolated from PBMCs. The receptor chain draws on TRBV25-1 and TRBJ2-1; TRBD1 might be the D gene, on 6 matching bases. At the DNA level, the sequence is TGTGCCAGCAGTGCAGCCGAGACAGGCTCCTACAATGAGCAGTTCTTC. This gives the protein CASSAAETGSYNEQFF.